This T cell receptor (beta chain) derives from a study of Graves' ophthalmopathy and Graves' hyperthyroidism. Study background: Peripheral blood was gathered at the point of initial diagnosis, before any treatment started.

This clonotype was seen many times. For donors with ophthalmopathy, the disease showed moderate-to-severe activity, reached CAS ≥3 and NOSPECS ≥4, and had lasted under 3 months. PBMCs had their origin in fresh peripheral blood (approximately 9.7 ml). RNA served as the template for amplifying TCR beta CDR3 regions. First-round RT-PCR relied on HTBI primers, and a second-round multiplex PCR came next. MiXCR, run by TCRdb on the multiplex PCR reads, gives a single entry per CDR3 protein. The sample contains about 210,000 distinct CDR3 sequences, approximately 29% of which appear only once. This TCR came from a man over 45 with Graves' ophthalmopathy. Sequencing input: peripheral blood.

The CDR3 reads CASSFMGARQPQHF. CDR3 coding DNA: TGTGCCAGCAGTTTTATGGGGGCTCGGCAGCCCCAGCATTTT. This rearrangement joins TRBV12-3 or TRBV12-4 to TRBJ1-5; TRBD1 is a possible D gene (6 bases). The germline V and J ends were trimmed by 3 bases and 7 bases, with 13 bases remaining between them. CDR3 length: 14 residues.